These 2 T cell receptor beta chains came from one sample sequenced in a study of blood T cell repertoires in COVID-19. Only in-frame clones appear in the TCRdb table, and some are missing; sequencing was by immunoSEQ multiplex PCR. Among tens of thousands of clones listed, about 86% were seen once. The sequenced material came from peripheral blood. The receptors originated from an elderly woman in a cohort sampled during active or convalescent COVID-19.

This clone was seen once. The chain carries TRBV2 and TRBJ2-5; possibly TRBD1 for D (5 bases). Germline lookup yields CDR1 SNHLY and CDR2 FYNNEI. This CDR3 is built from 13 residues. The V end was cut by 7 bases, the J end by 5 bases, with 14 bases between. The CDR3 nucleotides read TGTGCCAGCAAATGGACGAAGGGGGAGACCCAGTACTTC. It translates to CASKWTKGETQYF.

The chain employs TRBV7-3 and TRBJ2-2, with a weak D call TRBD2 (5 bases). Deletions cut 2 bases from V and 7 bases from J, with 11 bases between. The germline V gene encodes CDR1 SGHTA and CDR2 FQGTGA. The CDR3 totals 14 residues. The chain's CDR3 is CASSLYGVDGELFF. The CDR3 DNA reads TGTGCCAGCAGCTTATACGGGGTTGACGGGGAGCTGTTTTTT.